This T cell receptor (beta chain) was sequenced for a study of a mutant IDH1 vaccine in newly diagnosed glioma. At the level of the study: Most patients had radiochemotherapy with temozolomide before enrollment; others had one alone. General study findings and limits: Among all patients, vaccine-induced immune responses occurred in around 95%.

The germline CDR1 and CDR2 sequences are SEHNR and FQNEAQ (reference sequence). Trimming removed 4 bases from V and 4 bases from J, with 21 bases in between. The CDR3 extends over 17 amino acids. This table comes from immunoSEQ multiplex PCR, and its TCRdb copy is limited to in-frame clones, with some not included. The profile shows around 50,000 clones, more than 75% of them singletons. Time point meaning: week 35, safety follow-up. Each dose of the vaccine consisted of 300 ug of mutant IDH1 20-mer peptide, with topical imiquimod. Each donor presented with a new WHO grade 3 or 4 astrocytoma that tested IDH1-mutant and showed ATRX loss. In regard to this clone: The antigen remains undetermined.

The rearrangement uses TRBV7-9 and TRBJ2-3; possibly TRBD1 for D (6 bases). The material was PBMCs, obtained from a glioma patient whose treatment included an IDH1 peptide vaccine. The receptor comes from a middle-aged woman with glioma. The chain's CDR3 is CASSSGTLGSGPDTQYF. The CDR3, as DNA: TGTGCCAGCAGCTCCGGGACATTGGGGTCCGGCCCAGATACGCAGTATTTT. The full variable domain, in which reference TRBV7-9 and TRBJ2-3 provide the parts outside the CDR3, is DTGVSQNPRHKITKRGQNVTFRCDPISEHNRLYWYRQTLGQGPEFLTYFQNEAQLEKSRLLSDRFSAERPKGSFSTLEIQRTEQGDSAMYLCASSSGTLGSGPDTQYFGPGTRLTVL.